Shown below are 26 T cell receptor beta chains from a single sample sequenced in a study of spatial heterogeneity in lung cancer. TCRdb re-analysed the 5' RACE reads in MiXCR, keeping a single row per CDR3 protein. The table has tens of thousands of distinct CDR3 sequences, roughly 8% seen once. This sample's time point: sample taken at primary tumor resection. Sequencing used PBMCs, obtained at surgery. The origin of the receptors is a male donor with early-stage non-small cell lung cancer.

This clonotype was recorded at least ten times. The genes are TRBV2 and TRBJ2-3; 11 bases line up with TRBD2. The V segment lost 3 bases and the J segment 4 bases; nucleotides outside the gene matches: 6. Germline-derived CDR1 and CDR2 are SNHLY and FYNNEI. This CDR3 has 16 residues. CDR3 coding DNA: TGTGCCAGCAGTGAGACTAGCGGGATGGGTGCAGATACGCAGTATTTT. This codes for CASSETSGMGADTQYF.

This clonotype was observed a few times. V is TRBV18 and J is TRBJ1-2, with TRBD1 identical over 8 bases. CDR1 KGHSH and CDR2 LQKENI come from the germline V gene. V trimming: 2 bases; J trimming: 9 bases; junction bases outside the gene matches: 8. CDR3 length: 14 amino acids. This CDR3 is CASSPTDRGGSYTF. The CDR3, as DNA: TGTGCCAGCTCACCAACCGACAGGGGCGGTAGCTACACCTTC. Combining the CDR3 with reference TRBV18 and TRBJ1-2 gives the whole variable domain NAGVMQNPRHLVRRRGQEARLRCSPMKGHSHVYWYRQLPEEGLKFMVYLQKENIIDESGMPKERFSAEFPKEGPSILRIQQVVRGDSAAYFCASSPTDRGGSYTFGSGTRLTVV.

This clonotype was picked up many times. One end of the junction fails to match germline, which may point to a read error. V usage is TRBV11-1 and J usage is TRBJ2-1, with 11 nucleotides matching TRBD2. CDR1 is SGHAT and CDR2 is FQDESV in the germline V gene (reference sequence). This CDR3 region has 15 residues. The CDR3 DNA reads TGTGCCAGCAGCCTAGCGGGGGGTCCGACTTACTTGCAGTTCTTC. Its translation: CASSLAGGPTYLQFF.

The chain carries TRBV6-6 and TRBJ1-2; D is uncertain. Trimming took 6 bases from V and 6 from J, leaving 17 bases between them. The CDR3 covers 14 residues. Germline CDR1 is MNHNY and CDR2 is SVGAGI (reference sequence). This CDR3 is CASRLHLQSDGYTF. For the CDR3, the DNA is TGTGCCAGCAGGTTACACCTACAATCGGATGGCTACACCTTC.

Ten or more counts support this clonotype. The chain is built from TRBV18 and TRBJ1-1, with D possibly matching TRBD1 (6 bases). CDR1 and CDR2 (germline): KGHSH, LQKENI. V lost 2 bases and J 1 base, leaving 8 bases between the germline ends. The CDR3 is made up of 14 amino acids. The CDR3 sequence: CASSPEGGNTEAFF. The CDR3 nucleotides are TGTGCCAGCTCACCAGAGGGGGGGAACACTGAAGCTTTCTTT.

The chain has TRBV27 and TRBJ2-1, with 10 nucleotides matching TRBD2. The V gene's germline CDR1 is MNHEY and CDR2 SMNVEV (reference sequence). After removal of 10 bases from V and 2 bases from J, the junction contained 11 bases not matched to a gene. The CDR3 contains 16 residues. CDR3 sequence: CATLGLAGGAYNEQFF. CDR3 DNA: TGTGCCACCTTGGGCTTAGCGGGAGGAGCCTACAATGAGCAGTTCTTC.

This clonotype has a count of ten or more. The CDR3 DNA is TGCGCCAGCAGCTTAATGCCAGGCAATTACAATGAGCAGTTCTTC. Amino acid sequence: CASSLMPGNYNEQFF. The rearrangement joins TRBV5-1 to TRBJ2-1; D not certain. This CDR3 has 15 residues. Germline values: CDR1 SGHRS, CDR2 YFSETQ. V was cut by 2 bases and J by 4 bases, with 13 bases left in between.

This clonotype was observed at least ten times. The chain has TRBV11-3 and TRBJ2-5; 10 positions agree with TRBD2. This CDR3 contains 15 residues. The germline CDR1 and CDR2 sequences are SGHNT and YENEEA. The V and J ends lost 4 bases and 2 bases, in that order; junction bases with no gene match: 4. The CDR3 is CASSYGLAAQETQYF. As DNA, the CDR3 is TGTGCCAGCAGCTACGGACTAGCGGCACAAGAGACCCAGTACTTC.

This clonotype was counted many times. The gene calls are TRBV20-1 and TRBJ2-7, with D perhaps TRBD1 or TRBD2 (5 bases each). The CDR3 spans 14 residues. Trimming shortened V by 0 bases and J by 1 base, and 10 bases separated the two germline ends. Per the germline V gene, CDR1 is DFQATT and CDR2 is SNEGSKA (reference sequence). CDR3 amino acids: CSARDMGESYEQYV. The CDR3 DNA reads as TGCAGTGCTAGAGATATGGGGGAGTCCTACGAGCAGTACGTC.

The DNA of the CDR3 is TGCGCCAGCAGGCTGCAGGGGAATGAAAAACTGTTTTTT. The encoded protein is CASRLQGNEKLFF. This rearrangement joins TRBV4-1 to TRBJ1-4, with D perhaps matching TRBD1 (6 bases). Germline CDR1 and CDR2: MGHRA and YSYEKL. V was clipped by 6 bases and J by 5 bases, with 10 bases between them. CDR3 size: 13 residues.

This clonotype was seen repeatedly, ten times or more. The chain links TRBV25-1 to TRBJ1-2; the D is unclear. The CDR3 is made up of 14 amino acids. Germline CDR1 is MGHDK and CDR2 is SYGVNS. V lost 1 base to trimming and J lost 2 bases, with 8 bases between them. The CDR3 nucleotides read TGTGCCAGCAGTGAATCCCGTCGGAACTATGGCTACACCTTC. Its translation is CASSESRRNYGYTF.

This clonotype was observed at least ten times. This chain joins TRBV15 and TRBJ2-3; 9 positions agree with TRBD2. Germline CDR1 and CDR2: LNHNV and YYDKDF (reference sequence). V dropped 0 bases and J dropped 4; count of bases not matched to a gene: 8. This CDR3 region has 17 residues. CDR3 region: CATSRDTSGSISDTQYF. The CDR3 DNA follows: TGTGCCACCAGCAGAGATACTAGCGGGTCGATTTCAGATACGCAGTATTTT.

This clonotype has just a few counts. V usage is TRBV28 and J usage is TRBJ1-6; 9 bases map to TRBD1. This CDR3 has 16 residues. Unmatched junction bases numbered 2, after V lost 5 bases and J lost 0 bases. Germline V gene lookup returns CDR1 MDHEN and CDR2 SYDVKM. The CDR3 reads CASSGQGSSYNSPLHF. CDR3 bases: TGTGCCAGCAGTGGACAGGGGAGCTCCTATAATTCACCCCTCCACTTT.

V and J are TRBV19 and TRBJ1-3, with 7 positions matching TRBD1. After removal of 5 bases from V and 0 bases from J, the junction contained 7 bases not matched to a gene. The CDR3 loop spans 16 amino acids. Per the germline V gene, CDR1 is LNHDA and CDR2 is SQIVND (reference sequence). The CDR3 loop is CASSGDRASSGNTIYF. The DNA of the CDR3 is TGTGCCAGTAGTGGTGACAGGGCGAGCTCTGGAAACACCATATATTTT. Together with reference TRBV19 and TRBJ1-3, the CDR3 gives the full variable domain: DGGITQSPKYLFRKEGQNVTLSCEQNLNHDAMYWYRQDPGQGLRLIYYSQIVNDFQKGDIAEGYSVSREKKESFPLTVTSAQKNPTAFYLCASSGDRASSGNTIYFGEGSWLTVV.

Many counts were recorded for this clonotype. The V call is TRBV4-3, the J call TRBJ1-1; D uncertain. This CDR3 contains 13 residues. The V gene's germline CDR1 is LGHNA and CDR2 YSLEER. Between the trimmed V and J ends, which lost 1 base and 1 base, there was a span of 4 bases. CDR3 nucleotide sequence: TGCGCCAGCAGCCAAGGTACGAACACTGAAGCTTTCTTT. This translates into CASSQGTNTEAFF.

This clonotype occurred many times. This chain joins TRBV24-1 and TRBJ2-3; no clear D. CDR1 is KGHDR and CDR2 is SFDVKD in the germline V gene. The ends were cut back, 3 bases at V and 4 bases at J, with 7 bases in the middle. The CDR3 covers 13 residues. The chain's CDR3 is CATSDPPADTQYF. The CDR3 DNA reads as TGTGCCACCAGTGATCCTCCAGCAGATACGCAGTATTTT.

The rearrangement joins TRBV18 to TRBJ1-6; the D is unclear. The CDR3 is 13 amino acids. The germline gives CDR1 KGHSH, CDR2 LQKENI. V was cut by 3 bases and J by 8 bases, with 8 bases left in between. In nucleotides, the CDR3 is TGTGCCAGCTCACCGGAGGGCTATTCACCCCTCCACTTT. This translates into CASSPEGYSPLHF.

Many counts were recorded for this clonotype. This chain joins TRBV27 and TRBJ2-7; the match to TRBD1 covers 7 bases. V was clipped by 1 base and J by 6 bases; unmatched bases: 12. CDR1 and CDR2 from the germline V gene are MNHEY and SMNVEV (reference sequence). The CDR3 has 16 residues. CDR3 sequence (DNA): TGTGCCAGCAGTTTATTGGGCCCGACAGGGATCGGCGAGCAGTACGTC. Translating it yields CASSLLGPTGIGEQYV.

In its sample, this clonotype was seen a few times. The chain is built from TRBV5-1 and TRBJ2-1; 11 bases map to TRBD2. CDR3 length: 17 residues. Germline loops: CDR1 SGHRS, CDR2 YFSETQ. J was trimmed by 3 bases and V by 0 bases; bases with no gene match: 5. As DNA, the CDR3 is TGCGCCAGCAGCTTGGGTAGCGGGAGGGCCGGCTACAATGAGCAGTTCTTC. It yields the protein CASSLGSGRAGYNEQFF.

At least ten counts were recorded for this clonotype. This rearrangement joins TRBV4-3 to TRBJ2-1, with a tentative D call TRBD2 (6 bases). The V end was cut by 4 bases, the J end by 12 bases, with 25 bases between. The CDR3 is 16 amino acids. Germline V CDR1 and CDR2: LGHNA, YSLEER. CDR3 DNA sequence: TGCGCCAGCAGCCCGGATAGTGCGGGTGGACTAATGAGGCAGTTCTTC. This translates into CASSPDSAGGLMRQFF.

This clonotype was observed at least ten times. The CDR3 protein is CASRRGTNTGELFF. CDR3 DNA: TGTGCCAGCCGGCGGGGGACAAACACCGGGGAGCTGTTTTTT. The chain couples TRBV6-5 to TRBJ2-2; D is perhaps TRBD2 (7 bases). The CDR3 covers 14 residues. The germline V and J ends were trimmed by 8 bases and 2 bases, with 12 bases remaining between them. The germline CDR1 and CDR2 sequences are MNHEY and SVGAGI.

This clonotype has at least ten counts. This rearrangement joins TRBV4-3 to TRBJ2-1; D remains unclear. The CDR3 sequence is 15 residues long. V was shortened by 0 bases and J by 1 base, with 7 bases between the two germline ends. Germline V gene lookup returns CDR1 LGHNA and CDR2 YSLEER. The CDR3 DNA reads TGCGCCAGCAGCCAAGAATCCGCTTCCTACAATGAGCAGTTCTTC. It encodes CASSQESASYNEQFF.

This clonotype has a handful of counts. CDR3 sequence reads: CASSLAGYEQYV. DNA of the CDR3: TGTGCCAGCTCCCTGGCGGGCTACGAGCAGTACGTC. This sequence joins TRBV18 and TRBJ2-7, with D perhaps matching TRBD2 (5 bases). Germline CDR1 is KGHSH and CDR2 is LQKENI. This CDR3 has 12 amino acids. Trimming left V 6 bases short and J 3 bases short, with 9 bases between.

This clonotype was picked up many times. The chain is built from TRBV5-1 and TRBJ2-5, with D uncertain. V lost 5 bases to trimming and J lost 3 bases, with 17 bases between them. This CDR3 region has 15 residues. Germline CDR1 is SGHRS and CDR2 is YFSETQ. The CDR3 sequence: CASSSTNTPEETQYF. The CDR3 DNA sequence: TGCGCCAGCAGTTCCACCAACACACCCGAAGAGACCCAGTACTTC.

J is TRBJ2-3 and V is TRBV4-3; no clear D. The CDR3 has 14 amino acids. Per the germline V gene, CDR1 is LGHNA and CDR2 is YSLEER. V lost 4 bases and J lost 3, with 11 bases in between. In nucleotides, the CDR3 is TGCGCCAGCAGCCCCACCTCGGAGACAGATACGCAGTATTTT. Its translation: CASSPTSETDTQYF.

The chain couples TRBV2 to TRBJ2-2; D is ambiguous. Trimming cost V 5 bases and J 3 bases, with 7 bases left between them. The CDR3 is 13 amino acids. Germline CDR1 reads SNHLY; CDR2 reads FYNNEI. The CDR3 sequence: CASSPLYTGELFF. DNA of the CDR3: TGTGCCAGCAGTCCCCTCTACACCGGGGAGCTGTTTTTT.